Shown below are 3 T cell receptor beta chains from a single sample sequenced in a study of blood T cell repertoires in COVID-19. The data were produced by immunoSEQ multiplex PCR, yet TCRdb's version contains in-frame clones alone and is incomplete. The sample shows 200,000 to 250,000 clones, around 86% of them seen only once. Sequenced material: peripheral blood. The receptors derive from a man aged 45-65 years with acute or convalescent COVID-19.

The rearrangement joins TRBV2 to TRBJ1-2; 9 nucleotides agree with TRBD1. The length of the CDR3 is 12 residues. From germline, CDR1 is SNHLY and CDR2 FYNNEI. Trimming removed 7 bases from V and 8 bases from J; junction bases left unmatched: 5. The CDR3 loop reads CASNTGGGGYTF. DNA of the CDR3: TGTGCCAGCAACACAGGGGGCGGCGGCTACACCTTC.

J is TRBJ1-2 and V is TRBV7-2; 8 bases line up with TRBD1. This CDR3 spans 14 amino acids. V was clipped by 6 bases and J by 4 bases; unmatched bases: 7. Germline V lookup: CDR1 SGHTA, CDR2 FQGNSA. CDR3 sequence: CASRKRTGPYGYTF. In nucleotides, the CDR3 is TGTGCCAGCAGAAAACGGACAGGGCCCTATGGCTACACCTTC.

Only a few counts were recorded for this clone. The rearrangement joins TRBV5-1 to TRBJ2-3, with no clear D. The CDR3 loop spans 13 amino acids. Germline lookup yields CDR1 SGHRS and CDR2 YFSETQ. The V end lost 7 bases, the J end lost 2 bases, and 11 bases lay between the germline ends. The CDR3 here is CASSGEYTDTQYF. The CDR3 DNA reads as TGCGCCAGCTCCGGAGAGTACACAGATACGCAGTATTTT.